Included here is one T cell receptor beta chain sequence, with context. What it binds is not known. The data were taken from a study of cytomegalovirus exposure and HLA in healthy donors. Trimming took off 0 bases at V and 4 bases at J, with 36 bases between the two ends. This CDR3 is built from 22 residues. Germline V lookup: CDR1 GTSNPN, CDR2 SVGIG (reference sequence). Study conclusions and caveats: Earlier analysis found most TCR beta V segments productive about 87% or about 30% of the time. High sensitivity and specificity were reportedly achieved when the classifier diagnosed cytomegalovirus status.

With 60 Vbeta and 13 Jbeta primers, the PCR was carried out. The protocol was immunoSEQ multiplex PCR, while the TCRdb copy is restricted to in-frame clones and leaves out a portion. The sample records about 110,000 clones, 65% to 80% being singletons. The chain links TRBV30 to TRBJ1-2; D remains unclear. The TCR was taken from a male donor in good health and CMV-seropositive. Material: PBMCs. CDR3: CAWSVRGNLAIERGGAIYGYTF. Here the CDR3 DNA reads TGTGCCTGGAGTGTACGCGGGAACCTCGCCATAGAAAGAGGCGGCGCGATCTATGGCTACACCTTC.